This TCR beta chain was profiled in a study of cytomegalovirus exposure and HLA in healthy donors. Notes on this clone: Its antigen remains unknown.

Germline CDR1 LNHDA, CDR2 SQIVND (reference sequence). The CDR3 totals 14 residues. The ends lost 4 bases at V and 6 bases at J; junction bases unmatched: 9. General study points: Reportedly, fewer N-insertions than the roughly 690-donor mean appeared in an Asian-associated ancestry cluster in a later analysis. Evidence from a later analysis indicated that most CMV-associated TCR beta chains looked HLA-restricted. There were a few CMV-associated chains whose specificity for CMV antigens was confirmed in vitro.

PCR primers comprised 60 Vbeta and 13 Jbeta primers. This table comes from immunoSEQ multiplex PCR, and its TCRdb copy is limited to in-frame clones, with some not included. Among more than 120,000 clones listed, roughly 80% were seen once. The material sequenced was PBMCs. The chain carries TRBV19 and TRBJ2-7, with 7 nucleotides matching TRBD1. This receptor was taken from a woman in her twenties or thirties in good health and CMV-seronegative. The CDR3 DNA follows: TGTGCCAGTAGTAGTGACAGGGAAGGACTCGAGCAGTACTTC. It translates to CASSSDREGLEQYF.